Described below is a single T cell receptor (beta chain) sequence and its context. As originally analysed: Amplification from reference gene primers served as the basis for estimated nucleated cell counts. The data were produced by immunoSEQ multiplex PCR, yet TCRdb's version contains in-frame clones alone and is incomplete. That table is the source of V, J and clone size, and D and trimming were worked out from the DNA. The sample includes about 42,000 clones, about 80% of them seen just once. This sample stems from a study of blood T cell repertoires in COVID-19. Across the study: Samples taken during acute and convalescent COVID-19 were collected in the United States, Italy and Spain. Nucleic acid was either cDNA or gDNA, and it came from T cells, B-cell-depleted T cells, or PBMCs.

Germline V gene data show CDR1 as SGDLS and CDR2 as YYNGEE. The CDR3 covers 16 residues. V shed 0 bases and J 5 bases; nucleotides not matched to a gene: 5. The rearrangement uses TRBV9 and TRBJ2-5, with 12 nucleotides matching TRBD2. This receptor was obtained from a human donor in a cohort sampled during active COVID-19. The specimen sequenced was peripheral blood. CDR3 nucleotides: TGTGCCAGCAGCGTAGGCGCTAGCGGGGGGGAGGAGACCCAGTACTTC. Protein sequence: CASSVGASGGEETQYF.